This entry is about one T cell receptor (beta chain). The sample belongs to a study of T cell changes during pregnancy in multiple sclerosis. Assay used: immunoSEQ multiplex PCR; TCRdb lists only in-frame clones, some missing. The repertoire includes approximately 68,000 clones, approximately 89% of them detected once, and around 1.4% sits in the top ten. The TCR sequence derives from a female donor with multiple sclerosis, enrolled in a pregnancy study. The sample was peripheral blood, taken in the second trimester of pregnancy.

The CDR3 region has the DNA TGTGCCAGCAGCTTGTCTAGCGGGGTCTACGAGCAGTACTTC. It codes for CASSLSSGVYEQYF. The J gene is TRBJ2-7, the V gene TRBV11-2; 9 bases are a match to TRBD2. V was pared by 3 bases and J by 3 bases, with 3 bases of the junction left unmatched. Germline values: CDR1 SGHAT, CDR2 FQNNGV. This CDR3 has 14 residues.